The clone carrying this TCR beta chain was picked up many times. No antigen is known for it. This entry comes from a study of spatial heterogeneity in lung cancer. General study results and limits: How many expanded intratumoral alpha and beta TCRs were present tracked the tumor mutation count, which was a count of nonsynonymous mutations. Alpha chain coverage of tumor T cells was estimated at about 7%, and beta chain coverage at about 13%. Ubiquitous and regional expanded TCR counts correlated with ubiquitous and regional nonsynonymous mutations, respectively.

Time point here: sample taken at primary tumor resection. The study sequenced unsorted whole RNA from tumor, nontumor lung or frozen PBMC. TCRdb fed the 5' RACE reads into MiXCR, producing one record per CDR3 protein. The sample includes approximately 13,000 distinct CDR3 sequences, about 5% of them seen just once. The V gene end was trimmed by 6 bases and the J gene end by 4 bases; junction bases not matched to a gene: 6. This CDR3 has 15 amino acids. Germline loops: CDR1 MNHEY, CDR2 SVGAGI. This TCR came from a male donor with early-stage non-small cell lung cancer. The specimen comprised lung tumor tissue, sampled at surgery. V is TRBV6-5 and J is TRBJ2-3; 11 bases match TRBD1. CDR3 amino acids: CASSSSGQGADTQYF. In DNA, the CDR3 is TGTGCCAGCAGCAGCTCGGGACAGGGGGCAGATACGCAGTATTTT.